This entry lists 21 T cell receptor beta chains sequenced from one sample in a study of control samples from healthy donors and cancer patients. The protocol was immunoSEQ multiplex PCR, while the TCRdb copy is restricted to in-frame clones and leaves out a portion. Of about 92,000 clones in the sample, roughly four fifths were seen once. Sequencing was carried out using blood. These receptors were collected from a woman aged 60 to 75 in good health.

The genes are TRBV28 and TRBJ1-3; TRBD1 is a possible D gene (6 bases). The germline V and J ends were trimmed by 2 bases and 4 bases, with 18 bases remaining between them. Germline V gene sequence: CDR1 MDHEN, CDR2 SYDVKM. The CDR3 has 17 amino acids. CDR3 DNA sequence: TGTGCCAGCAGTTTAGTAGGAACAGGGCTGGTCGGAAACACCATATATTTT. Translation: CASSLVGTGLVGNTIYF.

The rearrangement uses TRBV6-5 and TRBJ1-4; D ambiguous. Germline V CDR1 and CDR2: MNHEY, SVGAGI. The CDR3 totals 15 residues. Trimming left V 6 bases short and J 5 bases short, with 16 bases between. The CDR3 DNA reads TGTGCCAGCAGACTTTACGGGGAGCTCAATGAAAAACTGTTTTTT. It encodes CASRLYGELNEKLFF.

Written as DNA, the CDR3 is TGTGCCAGCAGTTCGCCGGGTGAAAAACTGTTTTTT. Its protein is CASSSPGEKLFF. This chain joins TRBV6-5 and TRBJ1-4; D unclear. This CDR3 has 12 amino acids. Trimming took 4 bases from V and 7 from J, leaving 7 bases between them. The V gene's germline CDR1 is MNHEY and CDR2 SVGAGI.

The chain joins TRBV12-3 or TRBV12-4 to TRBJ2-3; D may be TRBD2 (7 bases). There are 13 residues in the CDR3. V lost 2 bases and J 9 bases, leaving 12 bases between the germline ends. CDR3 nucleotides: TGTGCCAGCAGTTTATTTCGGGGGGCCACGCAGTATTTT. Amino acid sequence: CASSLFRGATQYF.

The V and J genes are TRBV6-6 and TRBJ1-1, with 8 bases matching TRBD1. CDR1 is MNHNY, CDR2 SVGAGI, per germline (reference sequence). This CDR3 is built from 14 residues. V shed 6 bases, J shed 4 bases, and the junction held 7 bases outside the gene matches. CDR3 sequence reads: CASSLTQGGTEAFF. DNA for the CDR3: TGTGCCAGCAGCTTAACACAGGGGGGCACTGAAGCTTTCTTT.

V and J are TRBV7-2 and TRBJ2-2, with 10 bases that match TRBD1. CDR1 is SGHTA, CDR2 FQGNSA, per germline. This CDR3 region has 15 residues. Trimming at V came to 5 bases and at J to 5 bases, leaving 5 bases not matched to a gene. CDR3 sequence (DNA): TGTGCCAGCAGCGGGACAGGGGTGGTTACCGGGGAGCTGTTTTTT. Protein sequence: CASSGTGVVTGELFF.

This rearrangement joins TRBV3-1 (or the pseudogene TRBV3-2) to TRBJ2-7; 16 bases are shared with TRBD2. The CDR3 is made up of 17 amino acids. Trimming removed 0 bases from V and 6 bases from J; junction bases left unmatched: 5. Germline CDR1 LGHDT, CDR2 YNNKEL (reference sequence). CDR3 in amino acids: CASSQEGLAGGPLEQYF. The CDR3 region has the DNA TGTGCCAGCAGCCAAGAGGGACTAGCGGGAGGGCCTCTCGAGCAGTACTTC.

The rearrangement joins TRBV9 to TRBJ1-1; D is perhaps TRBD1 (5 bases). Trimming removed 1 base from V and 1 base from J, with 14 bases in between. The CDR3 extends over 16 amino acids. Germline V CDR1 and CDR2: SGDLS, YYNGEE. CDR3 DNA sequence: TGTGCCAGCAGCGTAACCCATGGGACGGGGAACACTGAAGCTTTCTTT. Translation gives CASSVTHGTGNTEAFF.

The V gene is TRBV2, the J gene TRBJ2-7; D may be TRBD1 (6 bases). Germline lookup yields CDR1 SNHLY and CDR2 FYNNEI. V was cut by 6 bases and J by 7 bases, with 13 bases left in between. The CDR3 spans 12 residues. The CDR3 loop is CASRGQSGEQYF. The CDR3 coding sequence is TGTGCCAGCAGAGGACAGTCGGGGGAGCAGTACTTC.

The chain couples TRBV12-3 or TRBV12-4 to TRBJ1-2; D remains ambiguous. This CDR3 region has 13 residues. Trimming took off 7 bases at V and 4 bases at J, with 13 bases between the two ends. The CDR3 DNA sequence: TGTGCCAGCACCCTCGGCCAGGCCTATGGCTACACCTTC. Translating gives CASTLGQAYGYTF.

CDR3 DNA sequence: TGTGCCAGCAGCCCTGGACCAGGGGTGGATACGCAGTATTTT. Translating it yields CASSPGPGVDTQYF. V and J are TRBV11-2 and TRBJ2-3, with D possibly being TRBD1 (6 bases). CDR3 length equals 14 residues. Trimming shortened V by 5 bases and J by 6 bases, and 15 bases separated the two germline ends. Germline V CDR1 and CDR2: SGHAT, FQNNGV.

The chain employs TRBV7-9 and TRBJ1-2, with D possibly being TRBD1 (6 bases). The V gene lost 5 bases and the J gene lost 7 bases, with 14 bases spanning the gap. The CDR3 has 13 residues. Germline assignment: CDR1 SEHNR and CDR2 FQNEAQ (reference sequence). CDR3 sequence: CASSRDTVFGYTF. The CDR3 nucleotides are TGTGCCAGCAGCCGGGACACGGTTTTTGGCTACACCTTC.

This sequence joins TRBV28 and TRBJ2-1; D ambiguous. Trimming removed 5 bases at V and 7 bases at J, with 12 bases between. CDR3 length equals 13 residues. Looked up from germline, CDR1 is MDHEN and CDR2 is SYDVKM. The CDR3 region is CASSLAAENEQFF. The CDR3 DNA follows: TGTGCCAGCAGTCTCGCCGCGGAAAATGAGCAGTTCTTC.

This clone was seen more than once but under ten times. This chain links TRBV18 with TRBJ1-4; D is perhaps TRBD1 (5 bases). V lost 0 bases and J lost 8, with 13 bases in between. Germline CDR1 reads KGHSH; CDR2 reads LQKENI. The CDR3 contains 15 residues. CDR3 sequence (DNA): TGTGCCAGCTCACCACCCTCAGGGTCGGTGGAAAAACTGTTTTTT. It codes for CASSPPSGSVEKLFF. The variable domain in full, completed from reference TRBV18 and TRBJ1-4, reads NAGVMQNPRHLVRRRGQEARLRCSPMKGHSHVYWYRQLPEEGLKFMVYLQKENIIDESGMPKERFSAEFPKEGPSILRIQQVVRGDSAAYFCASSPPSGSVEKLFFGSGTQLSVL.

This clone was detected once. The chain carries TRBV5-1 and TRBJ1-2; D gene ambiguous. Germline lookup yields CDR1 SGHRS and CDR2 YFSETQ. This CDR3 spans 14 amino acids. Trimming took off 0 bases at V and 3 bases at J, with 9 bases between the two ends. The CDR3 DNA follows: TGCGCCAGCAGCTTGGCCCACGACTACTATGGCTACACCTTC. Translating gives CASSLAHDYYGYTF.

The chain is built from TRBV4-3 and TRBJ1-2, with D unclear. The V end was cut by 0 bases, the J end by 4 bases, with 12 bases between. In germline, CDR1 is LGHNA, CDR2 YSLEER. The CDR3 covers 15 residues. As DNA, the CDR3 is TGCGCCAGCAGCCAAGATAAAGGCAGCGTCTATGGCTACACCTTC. This codes for CASSQDKGSVYGYTF.

This chain connects TRBV6-5 to TRBJ1-2; no reliable D call. The germline CDR1 and CDR2 sequences are MNHEY and SVGAGI. The ends were cut back, 0 bases at V and 5 bases at J, with 10 bases in the middle. The CDR3 length is 14 residues. The CDR3 DNA follows: TGTGCCAGCAGTTACTCGAGTGGGGTTTATGGCTACACCTTC. Amino acid sequence: CASSYSSGVYGYTF.

The V call is TRBV19, the J call TRBJ1-6; D ambiguous. V lost 6 bases and J lost 4, with 22 bases in between. The germline gives CDR1 LNHDA, CDR2 SQIVND (reference sequence). The CDR3 is 18 residues long. CDR3 bases: TGTGCCAGTAGAGGAGGACCCAGAAGCCAGATTTATAATTCACCCCTCCACTTT. It is translated as CASRGGPRSQIYNSPLHF. The variable domain in full, completed from reference TRBV19 and TRBJ1-6, reads DGGITQSPKYLFRKEGQNVTLSCEQNLNHDAMYWYRQDPGQGLRLIYYSQIVNDFQKGDIAEGYSVSREKKESFPLTVTSAQKNPTAFYLCASRGGPRSQIYNSPLHFGNGTRLTVT.

The chain uses TRBV30 and TRBJ1-5, with 10 bases identical to TRBD1. V shed 7 bases and J 4 bases; nucleotides not matched to a gene: 7. CDR3 size: 14 residues. Germline V gene lookup returns CDR1 GTSNPN and CDR2 SVGIG (reference sequence). The CDR3 loop is CAYEDRGRNQPQHF. In DNA, the CDR3 is TGTGCCTATGAGGACAGGGGGAGAAATCAGCCCCAGCATTTT.

This CDR3 is CASSLGAGGSEQYF. The CDR3 DNA is TGTGCCAGCAGCTTAGGAGCGGGGGGGAGCGAGCAGTACTTC. The chain uses TRBV7-2 and TRBJ2-7; 10 bases are a match to TRBD2. The CDR3 loop spans 14 amino acids. V dropped 1 base and J dropped 6; count of bases not matched to a gene: 3. CDR1 and CDR2 (germline): SGHTA, FQGNSA.

This clone was recorded only once. This chain joins TRBV7-9 and TRBJ1-1, with D hard to call. This CDR3 contains 13 residues. The germline CDR1 and CDR2 sequences are SEHNR and FQNEAQ (reference sequence). Trimming shortened V by 5 bases and J by 1 base, and 8 bases separated the two germline ends. CDR3: CASSQQKNTEAFF. As DNA, the CDR3 is TGTGCCAGCAGCCAACAGAAGAACACTGAAGCTTTCTTT. Full variable domain (rest looked up from reference TRBV7-9 and TRBJ1-1): DTGVSQNPRHKITKRGQNVTFRCDPISEHNRLYWYRQTLGQGPEFLTYFQNEAQLEKSRLLSDRFSAERPKGSFSTLEIQRTEQGDSAMYLCASSQQKNTEAFFGQGTRLTVV.